This T cell receptor beta chain emerged from a study of T cells after yellow fever vaccination. TCRdb itself ran the 5' RACE reads through MiXCR, one entry per CDR3 protein. The sample shows under 700,000 distinct CDR3 sequences, less than 20% of them seen only once. This clonotype was found a few times. Its antigen is unknown. Study conclusions and caveats: Clones from primary vaccination mostly reappeared after the booster (roughly 95% CD4, approximately 86% CD8). There was a possibility that FACS-sorted repertoires contained abundant clonotypes contaminating from the bulk population.

The CDR3 contains 14 residues. Trimming shortened V by 5 bases and J by 1 base, and 11 bases separated the two germline ends. Germline V gene sequence: CDR1 SGHTA, CDR2 FQGNSA. This sequence joins TRBV7-2 and TRBJ1-1, with D hard to call. Sequenced material: PBMCs, taken 5 days after the first yellow fever vaccination. This clonotype was sampled from a man aged 18 to 29 who received the YFV17D yellow fever vaccine. CDR3: CASSKTRGNTEAFF. The CDR3 nucleotides are TGTGCCAGCAGCAAGACCCGGGGGAACACTGAAGCTTTCTTT.